The 17 T cell receptor beta chains below come from one sample, sequenced in a study of CD4 T cells in relation to SARS-CoV-2 and coronaviruses. Using immunoSEQ multiplex PCR, the repertoire was profiled, and TCRdb retains in-frame clones only, with some absent. The sample has about 18,000 clones; 60% to 80% are singletons. These receptors have no known antigen. Unexposed donor CD4+ T cells date from about 2011-2019, before the COVID-19 pandemic. After more than eight days of culture, CD4+ T cells were isolated. The sample comprised CD4+ T cells from PBMCs, cultured in vitro. The receptor set was obtained from a human donor in good health.

This rearrangement joins TRBV29-1 to TRBJ2-3; D gene ambiguous. The CDR3 extends over 13 amino acids. V was shortened by 2 bases and J by 3 bases, with 9 bases between the two germline ends. Germline CDR1 reads SQVTM; CDR2 reads ANQGSEA. CDR3 loop: CSVESPLTDTQYF. CDR3 DNA: TGCAGCGTTGAATCCCCCCTAACAGATACGCAGTATTTT.

This clone appeared once. The chain carries TRBV5-1 and TRBJ1-2, with D hard to call. The CDR3 consists of 15 residues. Germline-derived CDR1 and CDR2 are SGHRS and YFSETQ. Trimming left V 4 bases short and J 2 bases short, with 15 bases between. CDR3 protein: CASSPRAVSNYGYTF. The CDR3 bases are TGCGCCAGCAGCCCCCGAGCAGTATCGAACTATGGCTACACCTTC. The whole variable domain, filled in from reference TRBV5-1 and TRBJ1-2, reads KAGVTQTPRYLIKTRGQQVTLSCSPISGHRSVSWYQQTPGQGLQFLFEYFSETQRNKGNFPGRFSGRQFSNSRSEMNVSTLELGDSALYLCASSPRAVSNYGYTFGSGTRLTVV.

This chain connects TRBV5-8 to TRBJ2-3; 10 bases align to TRBD2. The V segment lost 4 bases and the J segment 1 base; nucleotides outside the gene matches: 6. Per the germline V gene, CDR1 is SGHTS and CDR2 is YDEGEE. The CDR3 sequence is 16 residues long. Here the CDR3 DNA reads TGTGCCAGCAGCACCGGACTAGCGGCCCGCACAGATACGCAGTATTTT. Its protein product is CASSTGLAARTDTQYF.

The J gene is TRBJ2-3, the V gene TRBV7-9; D is perhaps TRBD1 or TRBD2 (7 bases each). Trimming pared 5 bases from V and 0 bases from J, leaving 15 bases between. This CDR3 is built from 16 residues. The V gene's germline CDR1 is SEHNR and CDR2 FQNEAQ (reference sequence). The CDR3 loop is CASSPRGRGSTDTQYF. CDR3 coding DNA: TGTGCCAGCAGCCCTAGGGGGCGGGGGAGCACAGATACGCAGTATTTT. Together with reference TRBV7-9 and TRBJ2-3, the CDR3 gives the full variable domain: DTGVSQNPRHKITKRGQNVTFRCDPISEHNRLYWYRQTLGQGPEFLTYFQNEAQLEKSRLLSDRFSAERPKGSFSTLEIQRTEQGDSAMYLCASSPRGRGSTDTQYFGPGTRLTVL.

The chain is built from TRBV5-1 and TRBJ2-7; the D gene is possibly TRBD2 (6 bases). Between the trimmed V and J ends, which lost 0 bases and 0 bases, there was a span of 10 bases. The CDR3 runs 15 residues. Germline CDR1 is SGHRS and CDR2 is YFSETQ. The CDR3 sequence: CASSLGWRDSYEQYF. Here the CDR3 DNA reads TGCGCCAGCAGCTTGGGATGGCGGGACTCCTACGAGCAGTACTTC.

This chain connects TRBV30 to TRBJ2-7, with a possible D match to TRBD1 (6 bases). V was shortened by 5 bases and J by 1 base, with 12 bases between the two germline ends. The CDR3 has 13 amino acids. CDR1 is GTSNPN, CDR2 SVGIG, per germline (reference sequence). CDR3 DNA sequence: TGTGCCTGGGAAGAGGGGGATTCCTACGAGCAGTACTTC. Translated, it gives CAWEEGDSYEQYF.

The V gene is TRBV5-4, the J gene TRBJ2-7, with a tentative D call TRBD2 (6 bases). Trimming removed 0 bases from V and 6 bases from J, with 10 bases in between. The CDR3 has 13 amino acids. Germline CDR1 reads SGHNT; CDR2 reads YYREEE (reference sequence). This chain's CDR3 is CASSLGGESEQYF. The DNA for the CDR3 is TGTGCCAGCAGCTTGGGGGGGGAAAGCGAGCAGTACTTC.

The rearrangement links TRBV30 to TRBJ2-5, with TRBD1 matching over 9 bases. V shed 8 bases and J 5 bases; nucleotides not matched to a gene: 9. The CDR3 has 13 residues. Per the germline V gene, CDR1 is GTSNPN and CDR2 is SVGIG (reference sequence). The CDR3 here is CAGDHRGRETQYF. The CDR3 DNA is TGTGCCGGGGACCACAGGGGGCGGGAGACCCAGTACTTC.

The chain employs TRBV10-2 and TRBJ1-1; D not certain. The germline V gene has CDR1 WSHSY and CDR2 SAAADI. V lost 1 base, J lost 11 bases, and 14 bases lay in between. The CDR3 has 13 residues. The CDR3, as DNA: TGCGCCAGCAGTGAGTTGGATTATGCGGGGGCTTTCTTT. This sequence encodes CASSELDYAGAFF.

The rearrangement joins TRBV6-1 to TRBJ1-3; D is possibly TRBD1 (5 bases). CDR3 length: 15 amino acids. Looked up from germline, CDR1 is MNHNS and CDR2 is SASEGT. V was pared by 1 base and J by 0 bases, with 7 bases between. The CDR3 DNA reads as TGTGCCAGCAGTGAAGGGGACGGCTCTGGAAACACCATATATTTT. Translating it yields CASSEGDGSGNTIYF.

The chain links TRBV10-3 to TRBJ2-2; 12 bases match TRBD1. V lost 5 bases, J lost 6 bases, and 7 bases stayed unmatched. Looked up from germline, CDR1 is ENHRY and CDR2 is SYGVKD. The CDR3 consists of 16 residues. The CDR3 DNA sequence: TGTGCCATCAGTTTGTCCGGGACAGGGGGCTCCGGGGAGCTGTTTTTT. This sequence encodes CAISLSGTGGSGELFF.

This chain uses TRBV13 with TRBJ2-1, with 7 bases identical to TRBD1. This CDR3 has 13 amino acids. V lost 5 bases and J lost 6; bases outside the gene matches: 4. The germline V gene encodes CDR1 PRHDT and CDR2 FYEKMQ (reference sequence). CDR3 protein: CASSITGVNEQFF. The CDR3, as DNA: TGTGCCAGCAGCATCACAGGGGTCAATGAGCAGTTCTTC.

This chain connects TRBV5-1 to TRBJ2-3; TRBD2 agrees at 11 bases. Germline trimming cut 5 bases from V and 0 bases from J; bases unmatched to any gene: 5. In germline, CDR1 is SGHRS, CDR2 YFSETQ. This CDR3 has 16 amino acids. In nucleotides, the CDR3 is TGCGCCAGCAGAGACGGGACTAGCGGTAGCACAGATACGCAGTATTTT. Protein product: CASRDGTSGSTDTQYF.

Here the CDR3 reads CASSQDMDREQYF. The CDR3 nucleotides read TGTGCCAGCAGCCAAGACATGGATCGTGAGCAGTACTTC. V and J are TRBV7-2 and TRBJ2-7; D is ambiguous. Trimming took off 5 bases at V and 7 bases at J, with 15 bases between the two ends. The germline gives CDR1 SGHTA, CDR2 FQGNSA. This CDR3 comprises 13 residues. Combining the CDR3 with reference TRBV7-2 and TRBJ2-7 gives the whole variable domain GAGVSQSPSNKVTEKGKDVELRCDPISGHTALYWYRQSLGQGLEFLIYFQGNSAPDKSGLPSDRFSAERTGGSVSTLTIQRTQQEDSAVYLCASSQDMDREQYFGPGTRLTVT.

This chain connects TRBV7-2 to TRBJ2-7; the match to TRBD2 covers 9 bases. Germline loops: CDR1 SGHTA, CDR2 FQGNSA. The length of the CDR3 is 15 residues. V lost 5 bases and J lost 3; bases outside the gene matches: 8. The CDR3 reads CASSPDSGRLYEQYF. Here the CDR3 DNA reads TGTGCCAGCAGCCCTGATAGCGGGAGACTCTACGAGCAGTACTTC.

This clone has just a few counts. The rearrangement joins TRBV11-2 to TRBJ2-7; TRBD2 agrees at 7 bases. The V gene's germline CDR1 is SGHAT and CDR2 FQNNGV. The CDR3 is 18 residues long. With V trimmed by 0 bases and J by 9 bases, 20 bases remained unmatched. The CDR3 DNA follows: TGTGCCAGCAGCTTAGATATGGTAGCGAGGACTAGATACTTCGGGCAGTACTTC. Translated: CASSLDMVARTRYFGQYF.

The chain links TRBV7-9 to TRBJ1-6; 8 positions match TRBD1. CDR1 and CDR2 (germline): SEHNR, FQNEAQ (reference sequence). Losses at the gene ends were 5 bases for V and 5 bases for J; bases not matched to a gene: 8. This CDR3 contains 16 residues. The CDR3 DNA is TGTGCCAGCAGCCTGACAGGGGCTCTACATAATTCACCCCTCCACTTT. The encoded protein is CASSLTGALHNSPLHF.